This TCR beta chain was observed in a study of circulating CD8 cells and anti-PD-1 response in melanoma (dated by TCRdb to 2018 to 2020). In terms of the full investigation: Nivolumab was given to patients intravenously at 3 mg/kg every 2 weeks. Of the roughly 13 patients in the melanoma cohort, seven received anti-PD-1 as first-line therapy and six had prior targeted therapy or immunotherapy. Patients with complete or partial responses were classified as responders; those with stable or progressive disease (RECIST v1.1) as non-responders. The TCR repertoire analysis was performed on about eleven melanoma patients, comprising 7 non-responders and 4 responders. PD-1 on on-treatment samples was detected using a biotinylated anti-human IgG4 antibody. Findings and caveats that apply to the study as a whole: Both treatment-naive and previously treated patients were included in the cohort, and this mixing was noted by the authors as something that could influence results. Experiments were generally performed without replicates because of limited material. The published TCR repertoire comparisons relied only on baseline and M1 samples from a small cohort that had few responders. The DNEG repertoire had the highest diversity, the PD-1 and DPOS repertoires had similar and higher clonality, and the TIGIT repertoires had the lowest diversity. Repertoires were found to be largely private between subsets, with under 7% of TRB clonotypes shared at M1, and the highest sharing was observed between DPOS and TIGIT. Because tumor material was not accessible, tumor reactivity was instead assessed by peptide assays on expanded sorted subsets.

TCRdb lists the instrument as NextSeq 500. The QIAseq Immune Repertoire RNA Library Kit, Human TCR Panel was used to prepare TCR libraries from approximately 16 ng of total RNA. Sequencing of the TCR libraries was done on an Illumina NextSeq with a Mid Output V2 kit and asymmetric 261x41 paired-end reads. Every TCR library was diluted down to 3 to 5 nM, then pooled, denatured and loaded at approximately 1 pM. Processing in the source paper ran as follows. TCR FASTQ files were processed in the QIAGEN GeneGlobe Data Analysis Center, with downstream analysis in R 3.5.2. To get clonality, Shannon entropy was normalized by the log of the number of unique productive sequences and the result was subtracted from one. TRA or TRB clonotypes differing in abundance between baseline and M1 were identified within each subset by Fisher exact tests at 5% FDR. Differentially abundant clonotypes were grouped as emerging, expanding, contracting or non-expanding/contracting. Repertoire overlap between patients was measured with Morisita's overlap index. The public reads were reanalyzed by TCRdb: fastp trimming at Q25, MiXCR alignment, in-frame beta chains only. Rows matching on CDR3 protein sequence are summarized as one entry with the most common DNA and genes. These V and J calls rely on TCRdb rather than the paper's analysis. The sample table records around 460 distinct CDR3 sequences; 9% to 10% of these occur just once. The ten largest clones take up 52% of the sample.

This clonotype counts as large (0.1 to 1%). The antigen this receptor binds is unknown. No base quality values were provided; no much bigger clone lies one nucleotide off. Four subsets defined by PD-1 and/or TIGIT were sorted from live CD3+CD8+TCRalphabeta+ cells on a BD FACSAria II cell sorter. To characterize how relevant each subset is to anti-PD-1 therapy response, circulating CD8 T cells were sorted into four subsets based on PD-1 and TIGIT expression. Both TCR alpha and TCR beta chains were sequenced from each sorted CD8 T-cell subset. Peripheral blood was collected before the first anti-PD-1 injection, after two injections and after four injections. Ficoll gradient centrifugation was used to isolate PBMCs right away. Until use, PBMCs were cryopreserved in liquid nitrogen in RPMI containing approximately 20% FCS and about 9.2% DMSO. After thawing, PBMCs were stained with a viability dye and with antibodies against CD3, CD8alpha, TCRalphabeta, PD-1 and TIGIT. Total RNA was extracted with the RNeasy Kit, and every sample reached a RIN above 7.

Looking up the germline V gene yields CDR1 SGHAT and CDR2 FQNNGV. The cysteine opens and the phenylalanine closes a CDR3 of 19 amino acids. Only CDR3 DNA is held: 57 bases, read in frame from base 1. V ends up 3 bases short and J 3 bases short, with an unmatched junction base count of 12. The specimen was CD8+ T cells from PBMCs, collected at baseline or after one month of anti-PD-1 therapy (not recorded which). Recombination linked TRBV11-2 to TRBJ2-3, and 13 junctional nucleotides match TRBD2. The clonotype was recovered from a human donor with melanoma. The CDR3 here reads CASSFPRHGLAGDTDTQYF. The nucleotides are TGTGCCAGCAGCTTCCCCAGGCATGGACTAGCGGGGGATACAGATACGCAGTATTTT.